What follows are 5 T cell receptor beta chains derived from one specimen sequenced in a study of blood T cell repertoires in COVID-19. Repertoires were generated with immunoSEQ multiplex PCR, while TCRdb's copy carries only in-frame clones and drops some. The repertoire consists of roughly 120,000 clones, with about four fifths occurring once and the leading ten covering 10% to 15%. The sequenced sample consisted of peripheral blood. The receptors shown here come from a woman aged 55-69 years with acute or convalescent COVID-19.

V is TRBV2 and J is TRBJ2-1; weak D call: TRBD1 (6 bases). V was trimmed by 5 bases and J by 4 bases, leaving 9 bases between them. CDR3 size: 13 residues. The germline V gene encodes CDR1 SNHLY and CDR2 FYNNEI. The CDR3 here is CASSRDTYNEQFF. In nucleotides, the CDR3 is TGTGCCAGCAGTCGGGACACTTACAATGAGCAGTTCTTC.

The chain combines TRBV6-6 with TRBJ1-4, with a weak D call TRBD1 (5 bases). Germline V gene lookup returns CDR1 MNHNY and CDR2 SVGAGI (reference sequence). V was pared by 3 bases and J by 3 bases, with 8 bases between. CDR3 length equals 14 residues. The CDR3 here is CASSYSGANEKLFF. In DNA, the CDR3 is TGTGCCAGCAGTTATTCGGGGGCTAATGAAAAACTGTTTTTT.

V and J are TRBV12-3 or TRBV12-4 and TRBJ1-1, with D uncertain. V was trimmed by 3 bases and J by 3 bases, leaving 8 bases between them. The CDR3 is 13 amino acids. The CDR3 region has the DNA TGTGCCAGCAGTTTTACGGAGGACACTGAAGCTTTCTTT. It translates to CASSFTEDTEAFF.

The rearrangement links TRBV12-3 or TRBV12-4 to TRBJ1-2; 7 nucleotides agree with TRBD1. The length of the CDR3 is 13 residues. The V gene end was trimmed by 4 bases and the J gene end by 7 bases; junction bases not matched to a gene: 6. CDR3 sequence reads: CASSSRTGGGYTF. As DNA, the CDR3 is TGTGCCAGCAGTTCCAGGACAGGAGGTGGCTACACCTTC.

This chain uses TRBV5-1 with TRBJ2-3, with TRBD1 as a possible D gene (6 bases). V lost 7 bases, J lost 0 bases, and 12 bases lay in between. The CDR3 is made up of 14 amino acids. From germline, CDR1 is SGHRS and CDR2 YFSETQ. CDR3 sequence (DNA): TGCGCCAGCGATCAGGGGCTTAGCACAGATACGCAGTATTTT. Its translation: CASDQGLSTDTQYF.